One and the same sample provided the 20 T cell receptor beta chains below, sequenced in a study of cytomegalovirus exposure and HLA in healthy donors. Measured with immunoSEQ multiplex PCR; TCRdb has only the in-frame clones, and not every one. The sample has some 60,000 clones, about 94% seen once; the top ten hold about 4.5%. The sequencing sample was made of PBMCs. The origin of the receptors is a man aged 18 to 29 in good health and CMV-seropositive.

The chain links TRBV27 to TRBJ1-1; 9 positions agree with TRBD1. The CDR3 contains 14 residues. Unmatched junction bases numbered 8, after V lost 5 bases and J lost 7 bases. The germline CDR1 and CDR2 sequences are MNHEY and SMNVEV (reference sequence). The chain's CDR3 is CASSPGTGLLEAFF. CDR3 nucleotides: TGTGCCAGCAGTCCCGGGACAGGGTTACTTGAAGCTTTCTTT.

The CDR3 DNA is TGTGCCAGCAGTGAAGGAGGGACAGCTTGGTCAGAGACCCAGTACTTC. Its translation: CASSEGGTAWSETQYF. The chain has TRBV6-1 and TRBJ2-5; 7 bases are a match to TRBD1. The V gene's germline CDR1 is MNHNS and CDR2 SASEGT. Trimming removed 1 base from V and 4 bases from J; junction bases left unmatched: 9. The CDR3 is 16 amino acids.

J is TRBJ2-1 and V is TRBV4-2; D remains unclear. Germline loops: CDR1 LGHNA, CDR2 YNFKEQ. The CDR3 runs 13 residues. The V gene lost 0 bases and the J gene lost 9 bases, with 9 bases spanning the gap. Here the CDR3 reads CASSQEGSIEQFF. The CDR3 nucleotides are TGTGCCAGCAGCCAAGAGGGCAGCATTGAGCAGTTCTTC.

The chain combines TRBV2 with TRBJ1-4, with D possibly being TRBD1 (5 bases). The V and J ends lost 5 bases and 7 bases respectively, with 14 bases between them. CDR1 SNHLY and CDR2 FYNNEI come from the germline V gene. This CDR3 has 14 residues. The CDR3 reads CASSPTVSTEKLFF. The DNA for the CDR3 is TGTGCCAGCAGTCCGACAGTGTCCACTGAAAAACTGTTTTTT. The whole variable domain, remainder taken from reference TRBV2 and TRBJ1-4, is EPEVTQTPSHQVTQMGQEVILRCVPISNHLYFYWYRQILGQKVEFLVSFYNNEISEKSEIFDDQFSVERPDGSNFTLKIRSTKLEDSAMYFCASSPTVSTEKLFFGSGTQLSVL.

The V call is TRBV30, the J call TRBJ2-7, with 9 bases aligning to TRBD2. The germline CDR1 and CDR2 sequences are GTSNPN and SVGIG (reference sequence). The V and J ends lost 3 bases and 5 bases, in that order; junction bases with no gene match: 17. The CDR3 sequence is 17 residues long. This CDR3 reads CAWSLTVAGEVLNEQYF. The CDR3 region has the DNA TGTGCCTGGAGCCTAACTGTAGCGGGAGAGGTTTTGAACGAGCAGTACTTC.

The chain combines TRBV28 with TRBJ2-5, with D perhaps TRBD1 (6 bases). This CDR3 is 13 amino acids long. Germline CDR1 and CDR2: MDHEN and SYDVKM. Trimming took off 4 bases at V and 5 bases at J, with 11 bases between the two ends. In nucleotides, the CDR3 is TGTGCCAGCAGTTCCAGGGGCTTTGAGACCCAGTACTTC. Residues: CASSSRGFETQYF.

CDR3 sequence reads: CAAQKNGDRISDTQYF. The CDR3 bases are TGTGCTGCTCAAAAGAACGGGGACAGAATATCAGATACGCAGTATTTT. This chain joins TRBV27 and TRBJ2-3; TRBD1 agrees at 7 bases. CDR1 is MNHEY and CDR2 is SMNVEV in the germline V gene (reference sequence). This CDR3 is 16 amino acids long.

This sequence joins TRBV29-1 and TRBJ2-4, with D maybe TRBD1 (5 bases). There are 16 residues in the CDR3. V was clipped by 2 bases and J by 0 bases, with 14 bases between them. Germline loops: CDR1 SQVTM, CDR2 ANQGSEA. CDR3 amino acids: CSVEFQGYLAKNIQYF. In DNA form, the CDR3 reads TGCAGCGTTGAATTTCAGGGCTACCTAGCCAAAAACATTCAGTACTTC.

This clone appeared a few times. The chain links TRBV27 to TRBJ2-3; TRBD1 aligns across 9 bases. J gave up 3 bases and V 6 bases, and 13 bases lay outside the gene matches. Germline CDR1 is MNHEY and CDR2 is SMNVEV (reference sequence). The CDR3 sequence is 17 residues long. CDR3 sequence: CASRTYRGRDLTDTQYF. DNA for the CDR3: TGTGCCAGCAGAACTTACAGGGGGCGAGACCTGACAGATACGCAGTATTTT.

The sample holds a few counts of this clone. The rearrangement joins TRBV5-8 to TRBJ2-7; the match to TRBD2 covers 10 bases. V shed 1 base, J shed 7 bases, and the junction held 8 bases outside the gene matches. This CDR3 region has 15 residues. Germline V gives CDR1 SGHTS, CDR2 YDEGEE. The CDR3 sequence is CASSLQASGRIEQYF. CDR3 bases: TGTGCCAGCAGCTTGCAGGCTAGCGGGAGAATTGAGCAGTACTTC.

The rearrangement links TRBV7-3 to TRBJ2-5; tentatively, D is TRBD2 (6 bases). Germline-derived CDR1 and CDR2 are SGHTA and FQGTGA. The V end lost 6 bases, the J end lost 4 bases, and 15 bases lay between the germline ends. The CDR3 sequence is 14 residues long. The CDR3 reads CASSLGGRRETQYF. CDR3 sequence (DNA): TGTGCCAGCAGTCTCGGGGGACGTAGAGAGACCCAGTACTTC.

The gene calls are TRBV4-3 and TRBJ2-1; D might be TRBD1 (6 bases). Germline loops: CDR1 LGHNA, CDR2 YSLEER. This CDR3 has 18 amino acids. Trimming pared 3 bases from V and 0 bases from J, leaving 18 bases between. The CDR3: CASSQQTNRASSYNEQFF. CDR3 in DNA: TGCGCCAGCAGCCAGCAAACAAACAGGGCGAGCTCCTACAATGAGCAGTTCTTC.

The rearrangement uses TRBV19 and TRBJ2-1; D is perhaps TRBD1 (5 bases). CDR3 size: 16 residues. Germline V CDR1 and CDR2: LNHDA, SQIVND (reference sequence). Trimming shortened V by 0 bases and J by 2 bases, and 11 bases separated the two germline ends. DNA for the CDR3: TGTGCCAGTAGTATAGAAGTACAGGTACCCTACAATGAGCAGTTCTTC. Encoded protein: CASSIEVQVPYNEQFF.

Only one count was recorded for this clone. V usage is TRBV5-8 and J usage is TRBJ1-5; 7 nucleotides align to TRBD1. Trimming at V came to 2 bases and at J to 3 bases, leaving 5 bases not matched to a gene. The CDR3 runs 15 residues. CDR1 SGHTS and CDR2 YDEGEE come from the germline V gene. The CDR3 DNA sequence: TGTGCCAGCAGCTTTCACAGGGGCGACAATCAGCCCCAGCATTTT. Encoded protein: CASSFHRGDNQPQHF.

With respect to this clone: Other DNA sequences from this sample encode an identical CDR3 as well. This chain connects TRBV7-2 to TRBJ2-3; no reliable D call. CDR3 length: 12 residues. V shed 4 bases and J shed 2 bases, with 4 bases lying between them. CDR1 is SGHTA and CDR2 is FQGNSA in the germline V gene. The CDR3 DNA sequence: TGTGCCAGCAGCTCCTACACAGATACGCAGTATTTT. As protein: CASSSYTDTQYF.

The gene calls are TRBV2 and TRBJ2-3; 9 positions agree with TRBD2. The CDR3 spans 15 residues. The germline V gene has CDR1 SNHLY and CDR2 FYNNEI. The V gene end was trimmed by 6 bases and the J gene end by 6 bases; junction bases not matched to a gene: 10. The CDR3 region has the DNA TGTGCCAGCAGCCCTCCCAGCGGGAGGTATGATACGCAGTATTTT. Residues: CASSPPSGRYDTQYF.

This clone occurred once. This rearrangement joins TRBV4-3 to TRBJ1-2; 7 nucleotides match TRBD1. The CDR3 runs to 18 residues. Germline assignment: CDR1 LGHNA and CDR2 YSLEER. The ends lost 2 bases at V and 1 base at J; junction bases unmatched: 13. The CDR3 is CASSQRGYRGSYNYGYTF. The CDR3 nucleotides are TGCGCCAGCAGCCAAAGGGGTTACAGGGGTTCGTATAACTATGGCTACACCTTC.

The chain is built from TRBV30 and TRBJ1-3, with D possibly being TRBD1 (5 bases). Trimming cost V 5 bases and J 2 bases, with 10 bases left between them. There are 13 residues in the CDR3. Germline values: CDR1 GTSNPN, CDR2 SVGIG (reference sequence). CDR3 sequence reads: CAWEEGTGNTIYF. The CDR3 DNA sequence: TGTGCCTGGGAGGAGGGGACTGGAAACACCATATATTTT. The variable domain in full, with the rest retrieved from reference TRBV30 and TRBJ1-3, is SQTIHQWPATLVQPVGSPLSLECTVEGTSNPNLYWYRQAAGRGLQLLFYSVGIGQISSEVPQNLSASRPQDRQFILSSKKLLLSDSGFYLCAWEEGTGNTIYFGEGSWLTVV.

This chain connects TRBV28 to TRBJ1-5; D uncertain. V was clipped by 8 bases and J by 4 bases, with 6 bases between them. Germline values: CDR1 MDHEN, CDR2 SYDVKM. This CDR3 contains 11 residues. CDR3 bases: TGTGCCAGCGGCTGGAATCAGCCCCAGCATTTT. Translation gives CASGWNQPQHF.

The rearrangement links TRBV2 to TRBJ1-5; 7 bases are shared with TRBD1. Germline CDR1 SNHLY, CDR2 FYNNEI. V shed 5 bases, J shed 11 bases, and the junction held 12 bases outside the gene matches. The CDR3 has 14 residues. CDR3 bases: TGTGCCAGCAGTTTCGGACAGGCCGGAGAGGCCCAGCATTTT. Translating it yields CASSFGQAGEAQHF.